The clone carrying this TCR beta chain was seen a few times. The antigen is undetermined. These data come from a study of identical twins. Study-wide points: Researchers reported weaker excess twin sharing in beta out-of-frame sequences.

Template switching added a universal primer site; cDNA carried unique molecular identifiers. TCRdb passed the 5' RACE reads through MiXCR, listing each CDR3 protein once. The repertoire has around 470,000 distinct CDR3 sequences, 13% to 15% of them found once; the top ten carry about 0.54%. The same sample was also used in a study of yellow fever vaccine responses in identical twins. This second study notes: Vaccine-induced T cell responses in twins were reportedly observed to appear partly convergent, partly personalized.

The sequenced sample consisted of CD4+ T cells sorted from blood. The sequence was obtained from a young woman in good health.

For the CDR3, the DNA is TGTGCCAGCAGCCAAACGGTGACAGCCTACAATGAGCAGTTCTTC. Residues: CASSQTVTAYNEQFF. The rearrangement links TRBV4-2 to TRBJ2-1, with D tentatively TRBD1 (5 bases). Between the trimmed V and J ends, which lost 2 bases and 2 bases, there was a span of 10 bases. From germline, CDR1 is LGHNA and CDR2 YNFKEQ. This CDR3 is 15 amino acids long.